Given below is one TCR beta chain in context. This sample was taken from a study of T cell changes during pregnancy in multiple sclerosis. Only in-frame clones appear in the TCRdb table, and some are missing; sequencing was by immunoSEQ multiplex PCR. The sample yields about 34,000 clones, roughly 89% seen once. Trimming removed 5 bases at V and 3 bases at J, with 10 bases between. The CDR3 has 13 residues. Germline assignment: CDR1 SGHVS and CDR2 FNYEAQ. The V call is TRBV7-6, the J call TRBJ2-5; weak D call: TRBD2 (6 bases). The TCR sequence derives from a female donor with multiple sclerosis, enrolled in a pregnancy study. Material: CD8+ T cells from peripheral blood mononuclear cells, obtained in the third trimester of pregnancy. The CDR3 protein is CASSLPGEETQYF. CDR3 in DNA: TGTGCCAGCAGCCTCCCGGGGGAAGAGACCCAGTACTTC.